The T cell receptor beta chain under discussion was sequenced for a study of shared clonotypes between healthy human individuals. V was pared by 2 bases and J by 6 bases, with 14 bases between. CDR1 is MNHEY, CDR2 SVGAGI, per germline. This CDR3 region has 14 residues. Healthy and HIV-negative, the adult donors had no recent acute infections or vaccinations. Caucasian adults residing in Nashville, Tennessee made up all the donors. Division of CD4+ cells produced a CD45RA+ naive subset and a CD45RA-negative memory subset. With regard to this clone: What it binds is not known.

Findings of the study overall: Sample collection involved blood only; tissue repertoires are likely different.

Only in-frame clones appear in the TCRdb table, and some are missing; sequencing was by immunoSEQ multiplex PCR. The sample records 150,000 to 200,000 clones, about 93% being singletons. The chain has TRBV6-5 and TRBJ2-7; D remains unclear. Sequencing was done on a sample of naive CD4+ T cells sorted from blood. The subset denotes: CD45RA+ positively selected. The TCR originated in a woman in her twenties or thirties in good health. In nucleotides, the CDR3 is TGTGCCAGCAGTTACCGTGACGGAGTTTCCGAGCAGTACTTC. Translation: CASSYRDGVSEQYF.